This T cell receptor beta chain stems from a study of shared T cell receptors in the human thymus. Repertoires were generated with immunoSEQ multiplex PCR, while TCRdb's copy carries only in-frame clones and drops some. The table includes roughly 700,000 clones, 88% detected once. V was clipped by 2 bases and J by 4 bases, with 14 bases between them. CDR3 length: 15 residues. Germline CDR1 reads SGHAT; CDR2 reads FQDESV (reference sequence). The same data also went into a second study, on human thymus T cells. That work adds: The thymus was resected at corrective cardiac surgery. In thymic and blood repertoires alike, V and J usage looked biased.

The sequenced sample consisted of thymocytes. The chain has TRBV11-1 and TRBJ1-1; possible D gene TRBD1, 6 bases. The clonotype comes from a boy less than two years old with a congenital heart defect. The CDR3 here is CASSLSKTRGTEAFF. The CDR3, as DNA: TGTGCCAGCAGCTTATCGAAGACCAGGGGCACTGAAGCTTTCTTT.